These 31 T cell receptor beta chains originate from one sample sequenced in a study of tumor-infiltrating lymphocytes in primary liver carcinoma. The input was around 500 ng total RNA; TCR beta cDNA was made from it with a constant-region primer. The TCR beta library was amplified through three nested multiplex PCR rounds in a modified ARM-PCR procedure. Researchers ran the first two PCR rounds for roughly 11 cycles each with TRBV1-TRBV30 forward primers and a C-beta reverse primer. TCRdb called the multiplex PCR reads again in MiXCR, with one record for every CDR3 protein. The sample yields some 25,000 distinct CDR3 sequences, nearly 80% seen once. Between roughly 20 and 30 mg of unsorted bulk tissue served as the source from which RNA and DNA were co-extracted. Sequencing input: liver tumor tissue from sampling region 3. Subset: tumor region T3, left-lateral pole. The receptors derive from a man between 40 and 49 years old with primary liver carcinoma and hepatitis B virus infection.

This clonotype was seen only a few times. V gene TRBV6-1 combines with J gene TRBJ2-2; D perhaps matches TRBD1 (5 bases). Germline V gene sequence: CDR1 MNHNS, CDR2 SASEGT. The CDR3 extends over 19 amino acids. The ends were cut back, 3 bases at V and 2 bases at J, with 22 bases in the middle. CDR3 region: CASSDLRQTSPSNTGELFF. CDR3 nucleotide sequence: TGTGCCAGCAGTGATCTTAGACAGACCTCACCTTCAAACACCGGGGAGCTGTTTTTT.

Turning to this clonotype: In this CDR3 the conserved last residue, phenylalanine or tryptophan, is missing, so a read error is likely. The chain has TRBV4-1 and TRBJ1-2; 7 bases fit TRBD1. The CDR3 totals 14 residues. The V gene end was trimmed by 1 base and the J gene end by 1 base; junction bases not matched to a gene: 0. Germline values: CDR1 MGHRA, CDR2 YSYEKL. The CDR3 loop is CASSQGDSNYGYTI. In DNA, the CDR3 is TGCGCCAGCAGCCAAGGGGACAGTAACTATGGCTACACCATA.

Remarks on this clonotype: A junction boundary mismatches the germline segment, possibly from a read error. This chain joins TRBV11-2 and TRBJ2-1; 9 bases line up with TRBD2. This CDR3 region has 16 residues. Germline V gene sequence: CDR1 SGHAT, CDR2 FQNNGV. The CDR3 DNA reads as TGTGCCAGCAGTTCTGAGCTCCTAGCGGGAATGAATGAGCAGATCTTC. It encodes CASSSELLAGMNEQIF.

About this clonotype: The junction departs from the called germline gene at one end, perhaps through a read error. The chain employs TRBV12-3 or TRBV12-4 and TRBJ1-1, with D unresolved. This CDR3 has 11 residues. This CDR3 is CASTQYTETFF. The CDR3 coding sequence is TGTGCCAGCACCCAATATACTGAAACTTTCTTT.

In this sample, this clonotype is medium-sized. The CDR3 DNA reads TGTGCCAGCAGCAACGGGCAGGGTATCCAGCCCCAGCATTTT. Residues: CASSNGQGIQPQHF. The chain carries TRBV6-2 or TRBV6-3 and TRBJ1-5, with TRBD1 as a possible D gene (5 bases). This CDR3 spans 14 amino acids. Trimming pared 6 bases from V and 7 bases from J, leaving 16 bases between. Looked up from germline, CDR1 is MNHEY and CDR2 is SVGEGT.

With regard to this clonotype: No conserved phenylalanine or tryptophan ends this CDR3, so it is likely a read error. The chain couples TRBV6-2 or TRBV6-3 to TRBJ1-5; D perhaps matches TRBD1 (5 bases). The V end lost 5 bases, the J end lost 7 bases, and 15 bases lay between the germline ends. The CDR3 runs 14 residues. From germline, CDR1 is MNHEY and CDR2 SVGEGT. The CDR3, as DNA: TGTGCCAGCAGTAACGGGCAGGGTATCCAGCCCCAGCATTTA. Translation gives CASSNGQGIQPQHL.

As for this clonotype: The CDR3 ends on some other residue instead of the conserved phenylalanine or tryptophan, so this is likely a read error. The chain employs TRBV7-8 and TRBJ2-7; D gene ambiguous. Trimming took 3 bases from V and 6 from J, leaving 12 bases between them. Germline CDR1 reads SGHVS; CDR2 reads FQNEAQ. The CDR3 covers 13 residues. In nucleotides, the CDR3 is TGTGCCAGCAGCTTTGACTCCGCCTGCGAGCAGTACATC. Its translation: CASSFDSACEQYI.

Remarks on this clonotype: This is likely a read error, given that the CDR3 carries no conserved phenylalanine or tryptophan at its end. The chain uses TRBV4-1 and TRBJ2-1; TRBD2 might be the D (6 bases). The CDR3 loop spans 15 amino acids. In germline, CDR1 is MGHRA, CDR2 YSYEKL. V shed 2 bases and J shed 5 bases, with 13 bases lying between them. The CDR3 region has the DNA TGCGCCAGCAGCCAAAGTAGCGGATGGGACAATGAGCAGTTCATT. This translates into CASSQSSGWDNEQFI.

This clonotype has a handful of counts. The chain's CDR3 is CAISNVAGSDTQYF. CDR3 nucleotides: TGTGCCATTAGTAACGTAGCGGGATCAGATACGCAGTATTTT. The chain is built from TRBV10-3 and TRBJ2-3; 8 bases match TRBD2. Germline V gene lookup returns CDR1 ENHRY and CDR2 SYGVKD. The CDR3 runs 14 residues. J lost 4 bases, V lost 9 bases, and 9 bases had no gene match.

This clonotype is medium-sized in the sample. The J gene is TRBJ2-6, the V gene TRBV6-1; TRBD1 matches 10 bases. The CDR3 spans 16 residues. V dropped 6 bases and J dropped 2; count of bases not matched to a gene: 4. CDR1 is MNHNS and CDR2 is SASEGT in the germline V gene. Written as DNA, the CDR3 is TGTGCCAGCAGCCCCGGGACAGGGGCTGGGGCCAACGTCCTGACTTTC. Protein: CASSPGTGAGANVLTF.

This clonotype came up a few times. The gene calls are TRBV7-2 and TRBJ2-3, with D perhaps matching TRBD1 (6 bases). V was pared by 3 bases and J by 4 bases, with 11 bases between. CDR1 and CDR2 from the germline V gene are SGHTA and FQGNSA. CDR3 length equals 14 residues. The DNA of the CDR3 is TGTGCCAGCAGCTTCAAACAGGGCGCAGATACGCAGTATTTT. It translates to CASSFKQGADTQYF.

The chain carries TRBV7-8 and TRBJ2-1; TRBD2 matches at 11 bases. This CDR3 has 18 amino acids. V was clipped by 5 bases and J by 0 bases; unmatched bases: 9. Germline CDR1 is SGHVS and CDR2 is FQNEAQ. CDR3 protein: CASSILAGEPSSYNEQFF. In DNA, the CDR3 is TGTGCCAGCAGCATACTAGCGGGAGAACCAAGCTCCTACAATGAGCAGTTCTTC.

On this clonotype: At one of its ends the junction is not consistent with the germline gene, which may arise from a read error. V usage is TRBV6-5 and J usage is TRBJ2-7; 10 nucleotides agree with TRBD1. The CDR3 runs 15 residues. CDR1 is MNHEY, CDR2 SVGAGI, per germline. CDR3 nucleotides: TGTGCCAACAGACCCGGACAGGGGGTGGGGCATGAGCAGTATTTC. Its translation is CANRPGQGVGHEQYF.

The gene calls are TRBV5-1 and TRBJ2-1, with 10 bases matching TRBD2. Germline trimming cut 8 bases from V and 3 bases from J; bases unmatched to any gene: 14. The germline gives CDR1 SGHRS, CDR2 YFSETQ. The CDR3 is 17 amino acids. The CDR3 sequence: CASSSHLAGVFYNEQFF. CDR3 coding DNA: TGCGCCAGTAGCAGCCATCTAGCGGGAGTCTTCTACAATGAGCAGTTCTTC.

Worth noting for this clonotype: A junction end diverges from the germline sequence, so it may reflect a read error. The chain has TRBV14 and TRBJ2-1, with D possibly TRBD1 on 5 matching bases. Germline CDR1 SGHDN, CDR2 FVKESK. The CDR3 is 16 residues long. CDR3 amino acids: CASIAPGDSSYNEQFF. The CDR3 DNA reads TGTGCCAGCATCGCACCAGGAGACAGCTCCTACAATGAGCAATTCTTC.

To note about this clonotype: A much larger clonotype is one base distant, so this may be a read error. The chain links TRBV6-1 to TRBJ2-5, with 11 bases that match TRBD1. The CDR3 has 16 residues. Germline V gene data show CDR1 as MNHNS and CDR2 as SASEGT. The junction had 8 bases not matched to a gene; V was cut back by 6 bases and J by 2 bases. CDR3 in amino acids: CASSLTGTGGQETQYF. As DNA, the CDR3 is TGTGCCAGCAGCCTAACCGGGACAGGGGGACAAGAGACCCAGTACTTC.

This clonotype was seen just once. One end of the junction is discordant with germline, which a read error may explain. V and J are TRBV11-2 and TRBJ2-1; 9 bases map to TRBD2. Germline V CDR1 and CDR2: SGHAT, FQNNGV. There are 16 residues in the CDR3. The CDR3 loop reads CASNLGFLAGMNEQFF. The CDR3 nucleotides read TGTGCCAGCAACTTAGGGTTCCTAGCGGGAATGAATGAGCAGTTCTTC.

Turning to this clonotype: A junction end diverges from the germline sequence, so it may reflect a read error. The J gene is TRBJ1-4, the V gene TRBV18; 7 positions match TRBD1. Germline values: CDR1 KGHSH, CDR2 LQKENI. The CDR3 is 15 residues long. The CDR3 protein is CTSSPDRDSNEKLFF. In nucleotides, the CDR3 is TGTACCAGCTCACCCGACAGGGACTCTAATGAAAAACTGTTTTTT. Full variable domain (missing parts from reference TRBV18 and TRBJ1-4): NAGVMQNPRHLVRRRGQEARLRCSPMKGHSHVYWYRQLPEEGLKFMVYLQKENIIDESGMPKERFSAEFPKEGPSILRIQQVVRGDSAAYFCTSSPDRDSNEKLFFGSGTQLSVL.

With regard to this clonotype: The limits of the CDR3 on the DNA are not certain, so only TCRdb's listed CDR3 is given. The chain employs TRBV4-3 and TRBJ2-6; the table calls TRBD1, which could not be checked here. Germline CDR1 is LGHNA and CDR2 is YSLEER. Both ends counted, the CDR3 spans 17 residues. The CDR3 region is CASGQVAVGAGANVMTF.

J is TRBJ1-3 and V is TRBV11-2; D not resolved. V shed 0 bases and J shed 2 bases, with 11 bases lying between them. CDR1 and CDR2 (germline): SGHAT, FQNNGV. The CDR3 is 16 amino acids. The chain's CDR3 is CASSLDEGWTGNTIYF. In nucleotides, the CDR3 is TGTGCCAGCAGCTTAGATGAGGGATGGACTGGAAACACCATATATTTT. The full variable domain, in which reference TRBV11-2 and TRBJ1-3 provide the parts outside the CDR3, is EAGVAQSPRYKIIEKRQSVAFWCNPISGHATLYWYQQILGQGPKLLIQFQNNGVVDDSQLPKDRFSAERLKGVDSTLKIQPAKLEDSAVYLCASSLDEGWTGNTIYFGEGSWLTVV.

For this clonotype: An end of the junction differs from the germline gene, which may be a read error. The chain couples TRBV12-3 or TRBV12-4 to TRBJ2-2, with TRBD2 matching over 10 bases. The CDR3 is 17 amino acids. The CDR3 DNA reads TGTGCCAGCAGTTTCGTGGGTAGCGGGAGGAACGCCGGGGACCTGTTTTTT. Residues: CASSFVGSGRNAGDLFF.

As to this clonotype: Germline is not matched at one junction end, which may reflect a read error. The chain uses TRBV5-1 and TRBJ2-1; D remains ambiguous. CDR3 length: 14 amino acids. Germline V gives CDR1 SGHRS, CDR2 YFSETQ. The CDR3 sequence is CANSLGSSVDEQFF. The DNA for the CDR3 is TGCGCCAACAGCTTAGGATCCAGCGTCGATGAGCAGTTCTTC.

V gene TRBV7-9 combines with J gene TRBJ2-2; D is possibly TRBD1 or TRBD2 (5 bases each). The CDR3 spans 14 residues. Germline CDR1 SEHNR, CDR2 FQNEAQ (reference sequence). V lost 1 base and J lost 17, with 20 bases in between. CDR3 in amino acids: CASSLDGADGVLFF. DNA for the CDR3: TGTGCCAGCAGCTTAGATGGGGCCGACGGGGTGCTATTTTTT.

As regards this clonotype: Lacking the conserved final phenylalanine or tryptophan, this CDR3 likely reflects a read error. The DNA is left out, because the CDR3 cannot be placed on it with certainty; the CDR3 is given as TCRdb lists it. The CDR3 loop reads CASRDGGANTEAIC. The chain employs TRBV10-2 and TRBJ1-1; the table's D call, TRBD1, was not checked against the DNA. Germline V gene lookup returns CDR1 WSHSY and CDR2 SAAADI. The CDR3 length equals 14 residues, ends included.

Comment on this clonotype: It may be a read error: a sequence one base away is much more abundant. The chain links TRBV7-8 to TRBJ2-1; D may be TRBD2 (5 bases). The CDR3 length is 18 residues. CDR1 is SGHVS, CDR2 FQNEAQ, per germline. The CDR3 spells CAGSPLGCSAVSYNEQFF. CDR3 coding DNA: TGCGCCGGCAGCCCGCTTGGATGCTCAGCGGTCTCCTACAATGAGCAGTTCTTC. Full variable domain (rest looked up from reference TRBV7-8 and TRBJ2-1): GAGVSQSPRYKVAKRGQDVALRCDPISGHVSLFWYQQALGQGPEFLTYFQNEAQLDKSGLPSDRFFAERPEGSVSTLKIQRTQQEDSAVYLCAGSPLGCSAVSYNEQFFGPGTRLTVL.

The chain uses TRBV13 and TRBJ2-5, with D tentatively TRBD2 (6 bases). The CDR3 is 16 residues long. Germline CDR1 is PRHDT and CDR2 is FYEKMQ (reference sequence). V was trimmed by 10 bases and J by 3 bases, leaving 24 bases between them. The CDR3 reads CANNPTRRGGEETQYF. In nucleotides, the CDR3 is TGTGCCAACAACCCTACCCGGAGAGGAGGGGAAGAGACCCAGTACTTC.

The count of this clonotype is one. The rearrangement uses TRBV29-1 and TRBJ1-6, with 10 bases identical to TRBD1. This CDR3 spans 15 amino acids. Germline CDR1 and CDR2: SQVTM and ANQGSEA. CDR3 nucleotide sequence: TGCAGTGTCCCCTGGGTTGGACAGGGGGGCTCACCCCTCCACTTT. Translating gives CSVPWVGQGGSPLHF. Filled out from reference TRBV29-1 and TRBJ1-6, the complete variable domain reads SAVISQKPSRDICQRGTSLTIQCQVDSQVTMMFWYRQQPGQSLTLIATANQGSEATYESGFVIDKFPISRPNLTFSTLTVSNMSPEDSSIYLCSVPWVGQGGSPLHFGNGTRLTVT.

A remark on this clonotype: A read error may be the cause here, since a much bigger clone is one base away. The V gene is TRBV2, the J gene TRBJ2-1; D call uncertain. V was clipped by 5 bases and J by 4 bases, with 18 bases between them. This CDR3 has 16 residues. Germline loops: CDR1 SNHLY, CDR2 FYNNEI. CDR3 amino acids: CASSSHGPTLYNEQFF. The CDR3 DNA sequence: TGTGCCAGCAGTAGCCACGGACCAACCCTATACAATGAGCAGTTCTTC.

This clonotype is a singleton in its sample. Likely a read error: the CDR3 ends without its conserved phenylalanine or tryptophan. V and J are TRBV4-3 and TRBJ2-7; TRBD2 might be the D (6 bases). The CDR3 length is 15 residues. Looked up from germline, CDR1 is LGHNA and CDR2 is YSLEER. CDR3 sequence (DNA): TGCACCAGCAGCCAAGATCGGGAGACTCCTTACGAGCAGTACATT. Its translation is CTSSQDRETPYEQYI.

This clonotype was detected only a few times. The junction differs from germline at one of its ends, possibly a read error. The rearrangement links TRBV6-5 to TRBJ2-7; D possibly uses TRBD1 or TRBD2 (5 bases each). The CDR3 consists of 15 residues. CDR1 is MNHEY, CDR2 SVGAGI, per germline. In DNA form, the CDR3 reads TGCGCCAGCAATACGTGGGGGATTTACGCCTACGAGCAGTACTTC. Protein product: CASNTWGIYAYEQYF.

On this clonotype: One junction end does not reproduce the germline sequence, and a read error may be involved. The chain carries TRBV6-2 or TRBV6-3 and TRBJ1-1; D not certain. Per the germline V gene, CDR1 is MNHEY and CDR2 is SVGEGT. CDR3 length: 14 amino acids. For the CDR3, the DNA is TGTGCCAGGAGTTACCCAGAGCTAAACACTGAAGCTTCCTTT. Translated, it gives CARSYPELNTEASF.